The present T cell receptor (beta chain) was sequenced within a study of T cell responses to AZD1222 COVID-19 vaccine. Notes on the study in general: Across spike, vaccine-associated CD4 TCRs were found, dominant at 160-218 and 743-854. Spike-specific TCR breadth and depth rose after two AZD1222 doses.

On this clone: Its matching antigen is unknown.

The germline gives CDR1 LNHDA, CDR2 SQIVND (reference sequence). This CDR3 region has 14 residues. V shed 5 bases and J shed 7 bases, with 17 bases lying between them. TCRdb's table, derived via immunoSEQ multiplex PCR, lists solely in-frame clones and lacks some. Of under 200,000 clones listed, approximately 95% were seen once; the top ten hold approximately 3.9%. The chain has TRBV19 and TRBJ1-1, with D perhaps matching TRBD1 (5 bases). The starting material was peripheral blood, obtained on day 0 of AZD1222 vaccination. This TCR was sampled from an adult in good health. The CDR3 spells CASSAGRVNGEAFF. In DNA form, the CDR3 reads TGTGCCAGTAGTGCGGGACGGGTGAACGGTGAAGCTTTCTTT.